This T cell receptor (beta chain) derives from a study of CD8 T cells in Susac syndrome. Germline CDR1 MGHRA, CDR2 YSYEKL. The CDR3 runs to 16 residues. With V trimmed by 4 bases and J by 1 base, 5 bases remained unmatched. Reverse transcription of roughly 0.5 to 1 ug RNA was carried out with random hexamers. TCRdb passed the immunoSEQ multiplex PCR reads through MiXCR, listing each CDR3 protein once. The table lists approximately 190,000 distinct CDR3 sequences, around 95% of them singletons, with roughly 0.15% in the top ten. A note on this clonotype: Its antigen is still unknown.

Findings of the study overall: In total CD8+ repertoires, around 15 Susac-specific public clones were detected, and CD8+ TEMRA repertoires contained five.

What was sequenced was CD8+ T cells from PBMCs. This sequence joins TRBV4-1 and TRBJ1-5, with 9 bases lining up with TRBD1. The receptor's source is a human donor with Susac syndrome. CDR3 region: CASSPPGQGSNQPQHF. The CDR3 nucleotides read TGCGCCAGCAGCCCTCCGGGACAGGGAAGCAATCAGCCCCAGCATTTT.